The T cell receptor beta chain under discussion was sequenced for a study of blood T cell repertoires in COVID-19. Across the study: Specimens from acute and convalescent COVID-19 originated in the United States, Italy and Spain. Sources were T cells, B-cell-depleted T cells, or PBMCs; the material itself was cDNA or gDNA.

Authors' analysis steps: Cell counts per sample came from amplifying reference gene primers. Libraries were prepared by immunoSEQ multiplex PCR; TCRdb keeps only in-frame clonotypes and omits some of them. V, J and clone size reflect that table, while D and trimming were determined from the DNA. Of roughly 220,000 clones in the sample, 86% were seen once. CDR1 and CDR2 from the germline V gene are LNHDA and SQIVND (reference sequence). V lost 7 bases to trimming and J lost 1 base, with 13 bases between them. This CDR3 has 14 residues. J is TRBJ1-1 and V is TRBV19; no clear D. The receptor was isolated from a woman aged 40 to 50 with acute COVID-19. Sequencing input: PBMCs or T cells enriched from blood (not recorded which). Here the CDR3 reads CASTQSQWNTEAFF. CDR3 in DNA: TGTGCCAGTACCCAAAGCCAATGGAACACTGAAGCTTTCTTT.